This T cell receptor (beta chain) was identified during a study of T cell repertoires in cytomegalovirus infection. Germline assignment: CDR1 LGHNA and CDR2 YSLEER. The CDR3 runs 14 residues. TCRdb redid the calling of the reads with MiXCR, one entry per CDR3 protein. Here the sample spans 150,000 to 200,000 distinct CDR3 sequences, roughly an eighth being singletons. This clonotype was seen at least ten times. Sequence at one end of the junction differs from germline and may be a read error. Sequenced input: PBMCs. The chain combines TRBV4-3 with TRBJ2-7; the match to TRBD2 covers 7 bases. The TCR was taken from a human donor in good health (CMV status not recorded). Some clones in this sample may be carry-over from other donors' samples. CDR3 residues: CASSLGSGRYEQYF. The CDR3 region has the DNA TGTGCCAGCAGCTTAGGTAGCGGGCGGTACGAGCAGTACTTC.